The clone carrying this T cell receptor (beta chain) was counted many times. Hyperthyroidism was newly diagnosed in patients aged 18 to 65 (duration under 2 months). The sample is drawn from a study of T cells in Graves' hyperthyroidism and ophthalmopathy. RNA transcripts yielded amplified TCR beta CDR3 regions. When the TCR CDR3 underwent first-round RT-PCR, the HTBI primer set was used. TCRdb itself ran the multiplex PCR reads through MiXCR, one entry per CDR3 protein. Here the sample spans approximately 520,000 distinct CDR3 sequences, 20% to 25% being singletons. The CDR3 extends over 15 amino acids. CDR1 and CDR2 from the germline V gene are MDHEN and SYDVKM. The V gene lost 2 bases and the J gene lost 4 bases, with 14 bases spanning the gap.

J is TRBJ1-1 and V is TRBV28; D not certain. This TCR was sampled from a man aged 18 to 29 with Graves' hyperthyroidism. The sequencing sample was made of blood. The DNA of the CDR3 is TGTGCCAGCAGTTTAGTTTCCAGGTGGGCCACTGAAGCTTTCTTT. Its protein product is CASSLVSRWATEAFF. Full variable domain (remainder filled in from reference TRBV28 and TRBJ1-1): DVKVTQSSRYLVKRTGEKVFLECVQDMDHENMFWYRQDPGLGLRLIYFSYDVKMKEKGDIPEGYSVSREKKERFSLILESASTNQTSMYLCASSLVSRWATEAFFGQGTRLTVV.